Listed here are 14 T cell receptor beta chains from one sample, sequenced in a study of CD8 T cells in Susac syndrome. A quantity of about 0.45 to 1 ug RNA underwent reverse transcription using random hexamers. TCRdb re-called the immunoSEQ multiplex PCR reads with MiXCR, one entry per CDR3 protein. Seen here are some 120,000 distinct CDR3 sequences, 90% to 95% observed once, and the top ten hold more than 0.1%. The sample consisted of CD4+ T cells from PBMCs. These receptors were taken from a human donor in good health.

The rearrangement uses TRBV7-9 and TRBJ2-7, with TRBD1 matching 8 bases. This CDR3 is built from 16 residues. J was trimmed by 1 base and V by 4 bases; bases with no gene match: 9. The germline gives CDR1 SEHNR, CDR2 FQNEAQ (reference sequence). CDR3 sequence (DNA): TGTGCCAGCAGCTCGAGAGACAGGGGAAGGTCCTACGAGCAGTACTTC. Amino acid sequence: CASSSRDRGRSYEQYF.

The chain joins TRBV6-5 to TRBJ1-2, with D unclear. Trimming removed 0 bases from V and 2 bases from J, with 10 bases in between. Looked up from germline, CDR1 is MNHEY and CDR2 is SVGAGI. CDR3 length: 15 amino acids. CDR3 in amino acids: CASSYSRRKNYGYTF. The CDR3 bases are TGTGCCAGCAGTTACTCGAGACGGAAAAACTATGGCTACACCTTC.

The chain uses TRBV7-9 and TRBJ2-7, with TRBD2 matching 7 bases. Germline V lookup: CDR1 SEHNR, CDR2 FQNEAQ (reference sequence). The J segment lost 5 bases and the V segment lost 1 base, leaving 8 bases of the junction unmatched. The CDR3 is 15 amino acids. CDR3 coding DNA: TGTGCCAGCAGCTTAGTCGGTCCGGGGGGAGACGAGCAGTACTTC. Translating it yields CASSLVGPGGDEQYF.

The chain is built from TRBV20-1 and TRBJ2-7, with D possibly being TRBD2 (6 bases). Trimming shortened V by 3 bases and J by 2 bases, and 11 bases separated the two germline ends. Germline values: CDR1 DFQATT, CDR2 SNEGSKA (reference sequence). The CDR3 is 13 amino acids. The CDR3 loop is CSASRRGTYEQYF. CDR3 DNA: TGCAGTGCTAGTCGGCGGGGAACCTACGAGCAGTACTTC.

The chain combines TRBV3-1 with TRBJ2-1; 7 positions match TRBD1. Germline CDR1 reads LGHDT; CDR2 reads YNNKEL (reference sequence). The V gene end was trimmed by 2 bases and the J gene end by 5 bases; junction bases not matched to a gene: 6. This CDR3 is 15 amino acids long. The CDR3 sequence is CASSQMGQPDNEQFF. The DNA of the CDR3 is TGTGCCAGCAGCCAAATGGGACAGCCAGACAATGAGCAGTTCTTC.

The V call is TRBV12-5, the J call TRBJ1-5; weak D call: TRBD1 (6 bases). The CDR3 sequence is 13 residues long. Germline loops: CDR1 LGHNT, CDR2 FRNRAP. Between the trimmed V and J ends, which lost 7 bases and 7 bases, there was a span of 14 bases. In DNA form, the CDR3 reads TGTGCTAGTGCCTCGGGGGCCGGACAGCCCCAGCATTTT. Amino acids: CASASGAGQPQHF.

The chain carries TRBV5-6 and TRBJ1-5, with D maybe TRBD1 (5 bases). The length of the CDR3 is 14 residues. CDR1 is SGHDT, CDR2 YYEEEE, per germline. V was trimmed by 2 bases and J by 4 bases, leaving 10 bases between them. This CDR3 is CASSLRGVNQPQHF. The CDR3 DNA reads TGTGCCAGCAGCTTACGAGGGGTTAATCAGCCCCAGCATTTT.

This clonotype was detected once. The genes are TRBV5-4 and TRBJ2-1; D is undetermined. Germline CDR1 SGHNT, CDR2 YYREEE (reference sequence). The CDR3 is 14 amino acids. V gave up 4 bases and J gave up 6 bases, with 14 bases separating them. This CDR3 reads CASSTGSRPNEQFF. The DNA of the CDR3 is TGTGCCAGCAGCACCGGCTCCCGGCCCAATGAGCAGTTCTTC. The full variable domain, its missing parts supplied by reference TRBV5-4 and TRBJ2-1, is ETGVTQSPTHLIKTRGQQVTLRCSSQSGHNTVSWYQQALGQGPQFIFQYYREEENGRGNFPPRFSGLQFPNYSSELNVNALELDDSALYLCASSTGSRPNEQFFGPGTRLTVL.

Here the CDR3 DNA reads TGTGCCAGCAGCAAAATGGGACAGGGGGCGTCTCAGCCCCAGCATTTT. It translates to CASSKMGQGASQPQHF. The chain links TRBV5-6 to TRBJ1-5; 12 bases agree with TRBD1. The trim removed 4 bases at V and 6 bases at J, leaving 8 bases unmatched. CDR1 is SGHDT and CDR2 is YYEEEE in the germline V gene. The CDR3 runs to 16 residues.

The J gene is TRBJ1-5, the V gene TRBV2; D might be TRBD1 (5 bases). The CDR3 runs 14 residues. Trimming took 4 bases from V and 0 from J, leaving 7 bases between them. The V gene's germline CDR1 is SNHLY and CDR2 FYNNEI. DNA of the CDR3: TGTGCCAGCAGTGGACAGCTTAGCAATCAGCCCCAGCATTTT. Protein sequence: CASSGQLSNQPQHF.

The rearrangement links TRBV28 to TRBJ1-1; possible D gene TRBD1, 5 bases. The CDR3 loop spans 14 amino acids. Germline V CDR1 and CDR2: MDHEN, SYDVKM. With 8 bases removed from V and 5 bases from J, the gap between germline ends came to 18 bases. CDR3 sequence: CASFPTGGKTEAFF. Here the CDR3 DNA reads TGTGCCAGCTTTCCCACCGGGGGTAAAACTGAAGCTTTCTTT. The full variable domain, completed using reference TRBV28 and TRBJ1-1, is DVKVTQSSRYLVKRTGEKVFLECVQDMDHENMFWYRQDPGLGLRLIYFSYDVKMKEKGDIPEGYSVSREKKERFSLILESASTNQTSMYLCASFPTGGKTEAFFGQGTRLTVV.

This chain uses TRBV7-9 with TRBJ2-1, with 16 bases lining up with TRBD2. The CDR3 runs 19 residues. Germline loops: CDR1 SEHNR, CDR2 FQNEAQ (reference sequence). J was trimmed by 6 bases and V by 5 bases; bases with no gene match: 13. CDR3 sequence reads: CASSPVPGLAGGPLNEQFF. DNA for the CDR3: TGTGCCAGCAGCCCCGTCCCGGGACTAGCGGGAGGGCCCCTCAATGAGCAGTTCTTC.

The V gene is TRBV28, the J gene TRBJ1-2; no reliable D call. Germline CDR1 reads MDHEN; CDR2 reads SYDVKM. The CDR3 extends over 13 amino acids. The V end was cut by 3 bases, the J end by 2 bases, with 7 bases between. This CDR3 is CASSFGQNYGYTF. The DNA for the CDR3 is TGTGCCAGCAGTTTCGGCCAGAACTATGGCTACACCTTC.

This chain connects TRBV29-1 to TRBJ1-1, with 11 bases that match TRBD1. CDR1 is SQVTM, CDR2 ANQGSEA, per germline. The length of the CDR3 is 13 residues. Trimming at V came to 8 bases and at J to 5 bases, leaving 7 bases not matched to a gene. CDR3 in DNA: TGCAGCCCCTGGGACAGGGGGAGTACTGAAGCTTTCTTT. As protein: CSPWDRGSTEAFF.